The 32 T cell receptor beta chains given below trace back to one sample, sequenced in a study of T cell repertoires in cytomegalovirus infection. One entry per CDR3 protein results from TCRdb running MiXCR on the reads. The sample has some 480,000 distinct CDR3 sequences, around 30% seen once; the top ten hold under 20%. Their specific antigens are unknown. The specimen was cultured PBMCs, collected from culture after CMV antigen stimulation. The receptors shown here come from a human donor in good health (CMV status not recorded). Some clones in this sample may be carry-over from other donors' samples.

This clonotype was seen more than once but under ten times. The chain recombines TRBV7-9 with TRBJ1-5; D remains unclear. Germline-derived CDR1 and CDR2 are SEHNR and FQNEAQ (reference sequence). V lost 9 bases, J lost 2 bases, and 11 bases lay in between. The CDR3 runs 13 residues. The CDR3 DNA is TGTGCCAGGGGGATGAGCGGCAATCAGCCCCAGCATTTT. Protein product: CARGMSGNQPQHF.

This clonotype was observed a handful of times. The rearrangement uses TRBV18 and TRBJ1-6; D unclear. The germline V gene encodes CDR1 KGHSH and CDR2 LQKENI. CDR3 length equals 14 residues. V gave up 3 bases and J gave up 5 bases, with 8 bases separating them. The CDR3 DNA sequence: TGTGCCAGCTCACCGACTGGGAATAATTCACCCCTCCACTTT. It translates to CASSPTGNNSPLHF.

The genes are TRBV11-1 and TRBJ1-4; TRBD1 aligns across 10 bases. Trimming at V came to 8 bases and at J to 5 bases, leaving 14 bases not matched to a gene. Germline CDR1 is SGHAT and CDR2 is FQDESV (reference sequence). CDR3 length equals 17 residues. The chain's CDR3 is CASSDRDRGPSNEKLFF. As DNA, the CDR3 is TGTGCCAGCTCCGACCGGGACAGGGGCCCGTCAAATGAAAAACTGTTTTTT.

This chain links TRBV7-3 with TRBJ2-5; TRBD2 agrees at 9 bases. Germline-derived CDR1 and CDR2 are SGHTA and FQGTGA. The length of the CDR3 is 16 residues. J gave up 4 bases and V 5 bases, and 11 bases lay outside the gene matches. This chain's CDR3 is CASSPGGLAIVETQYF. CDR3 DNA: TGTGCCAGCAGCCCGGGAGGACTAGCGATAGTAGAGACCCAGTACTTC.

The rearrangement joins TRBV7-2 to TRBJ2-3; TRBD2 matches at 7 bases. V shed 2 bases, J shed 3 bases, and the junction held 5 bases outside the gene matches. Germline lookup yields CDR1 SGHTA and CDR2 FQGNSA. The CDR3 length is 15 residues. This chain's CDR3 is CASSLSSGLTDTQYF. CDR3 coding DNA: TGTGCCAGCAGCTTATCTAGCGGTCTTACAGATACGCAGTATTTT.

This clonotype was detected only a few times. The chain uses TRBV7-2 and TRBJ2-3; maybe TRBD1 (6 bases). Trimming cost V 4 bases and J 1 base, with 15 bases left between them. The V gene's germline CDR1 is SGHTA and CDR2 FQGNSA. There are 16 residues in the CDR3. The CDR3 coding sequence is TGTGCCAGCAGCTATACAGGGCGCAAGGGCACAGATACGCAGTATTTT. It yields the protein CASSYTGRKGTDTQYF.

In its sample, this clonotype was seen many times. V and J are TRBV4-1 and TRBJ2-1; D call uncertain. With 1 base removed from V and 8 bases from J, the gap between germline ends came to 9 bases. Germline V gene lookup returns CDR1 MGHRA and CDR2 YSYEKL. The CDR3 runs to 13 residues. This CDR3 reads CASSQVAADEQFF. The CDR3 bases are TGCGCCAGCAGCCAAGTCGCGGCGGATGAGCAGTTCTTC.

This clonotype appeared a few times. The gene calls are TRBV12-3 or TRBV12-4 and TRBJ1-2, with 8 bases fitting TRBD1. Trimming took 5 bases from V and 4 from J; bases not matched to a gene: 9. CDR3 length: 15 residues. The CDR3 bases are TGTGCCAGCAGTCCCCGGACAGGGAGCATCTATGGCTACACCTTC. Translated, it gives CASSPRTGSIYGYTF.

The rearrangement joins TRBV5-1 to TRBJ2-1; 8 nucleotides agree with TRBD2. The CDR3 has 14 residues. The germline V gene encodes CDR1 SGHRS and CDR2 YFSETQ. The V segment lost 3 bases and the J segment 2 bases; nucleotides outside the gene matches: 1. The CDR3 protein is CASSSGGTYNEQFF. In nucleotides, the CDR3 is TGCGCCAGCAGCTCGGGAGGGACCTACAATGAGCAGTTCTTC. The full variable domain, its missing parts supplied by reference TRBV5-1 and TRBJ2-1, is KAGVTQTPRYLIKTRGQQVTLSCSPISGHRSVSWYQQTPGQGLQFLFEYFSETQRNKGNFPGRFSGRQFSNSRSEMNVSTLELGDSALYLCASSSGGTYNEQFFGPGTRLTVL.

The chain recombines TRBV4-1 with TRBJ2-2, with D perhaps TRBD2 (5 bases). The germline V and J ends were trimmed by 1 base and 4 bases, with 13 bases remaining between them. In germline, CDR1 is MGHRA, CDR2 YSYEKL. The CDR3 totals 16 residues. CDR3 DNA: TGCGCCAGCAGCCAAGGACGGGATAGTCGCACCGGGGAGCTGTTTTTT. Its protein product is CASSQGRDSRTGELFF.

V and J are TRBV4-3 and TRBJ2-7; D remains unclear. Germline V gives CDR1 LGHNA, CDR2 YSLEER. This CDR3 region has 14 residues. V was trimmed by 3 bases and J by 2 bases, leaving 11 bases between them. As DNA, the CDR3 is TGCGCCAGCAGCCAGGAAGCCCGAACCTACGAGCAGTACTTC. It specifies CASSQEARTYEQYF.

The gene calls are TRBV7-9 and TRBJ2-2, with D tentatively TRBD2 (5 bases). V was cut by 0 bases and J by 4 bases, with 9 bases left in between. Per the germline V gene, CDR1 is SEHNR and CDR2 is FQNEAQ (reference sequence). This CDR3 is 15 amino acids long. CDR3 region: CASSLAAEITGELFF. In DNA, the CDR3 is TGTGCCAGCAGCTTAGCAGCGGAGATCACCGGGGAGCTGTTTTTT.

V gene TRBV25-1 combines with J gene TRBJ1-2; possible D gene TRBD1, 6 bases. Trimming removed 6 bases from V and 5 bases from J, with 16 bases in between. The V gene's germline CDR1 is MGHDK and CDR2 SYGVNS. The CDR3 runs 14 residues. CDR3 nucleotide sequence: TGTGCCAGCAGCGACACAGGGACCCTATATGGCTACACCTTC. Translation gives CASSDTGTLYGYTF.

This clonotype was picked up a small number of times. The CDR3 DNA reads TGTGCCACCAGCAGAAGAGCTAGCGGGAGGGCCGGGCAGTTCTTC. As protein: CATSRRASGRAGQFF. The rearrangement joins TRBV15 to TRBJ2-1, with 12 bases that match TRBD2. The germline gives CDR1 LNHNV, CDR2 YYDKDF (reference sequence). The CDR3 runs to 15 residues. V lost 2 bases, J lost 12 bases, and 8 bases stayed unmatched.

This clonotype was counted at least ten times. V is TRBV6-6 and J is TRBJ2-7, with D perhaps TRBD1 (5 bases). The CDR3 consists of 15 residues. Germline CDR1 and CDR2: MNHNY and SVGAGI (reference sequence). The germline V and J ends were trimmed by 7 bases and 2 bases, with 18 bases remaining between them. The CDR3 protein is CASTINPTGTYEQYF. CDR3 DNA: TGTGCCAGCACTATTAACCCCACAGGAACCTACGAGCAGTACTTC.

Regarding this clonotype: Germline is not matched at one junction end, which may reflect a read error. The rearrangement joins TRBV28 to TRBJ2-5; no firm D call. The germline V gene has CDR1 MDHEN and CDR2 SYDVKM. The CDR3 spans 16 residues. In nucleotides, the CDR3 is TGTGCCAGCAGTTCCCGCTTAGGTTCCCTCCAACAGACCCAGTACTTC. Translating gives CASSSRLGSLQQTQYF.

This clonotype was detected a few times. V usage is TRBV2 and J usage is TRBJ2-2; D is unclear. Trimming pared 7 bases from V and 3 bases from J, leaving 9 bases between. The CDR3 contains 13 residues. Per the germline V gene, CDR1 is SNHLY and CDR2 is FYNNEI. The CDR3 DNA follows: TGTGCCAGCAACATAATAGACACCGGGGAGCTGTTTTTT. It is translated as CASNIIDTGELFF.

The rearrangement links TRBV11-2 to TRBJ2-1; D is possibly TRBD2 (6 bases). From germline, CDR1 is SGHAT and CDR2 FQNNGV. CDR3 size: 17 residues. Trimming cost V 3 bases and J 4 bases, with 19 bases left between them. CDR3 nucleotides: TGTGCCAGCAGCTTGTTCCCCCCCCCGACTAGTTACAATGAGCAGTTCTTC. This gives the protein CASSLFPPPTSYNEQFF.

V is TRBV5-1 and J is TRBJ1-1, with a possible D match to TRBD1 (5 bases). V lost 5 bases, J lost 5 bases, and 16 bases lay in between. From germline, CDR1 is SGHRS and CDR2 YFSETQ. The length of the CDR3 is 14 residues. The CDR3 nucleotides are TGCGCCAGCAGGTGGGGGGGGATGGAGACTGAAGCTTTCTTT. Amino acids: CASRWGGMETEAFF.

The sample holds many counts of this clonotype. The chain is built from TRBV7-8 and TRBJ2-2; 7 bases map to TRBD1. The germline V gene has CDR1 SGHVS and CDR2 FQNEAQ. The CDR3 loop spans 20 amino acids. The trim removed 0 bases at V and 6 bases at J, leaving 19 bases unmatched. The CDR3 bases are TGTGCCAGCAGCTTAGCTCGCGAATTTAGCCCGGGACAGAAATCCGGGGAGCTGTTTTTT. Encoded protein: CASSLAREFSPGQKSGELFF.

The chain is built from TRBV6-2 or TRBV6-3 and TRBJ2-1, with a weak D call TRBD2 (6 bases). The V end was cut by 8 bases, the J end by 7 bases, with 15 bases between. The CDR3 length is 13 residues. Germline loops: CDR1 MNHEY, CDR2 SVGEGT. The CDR3 sequence is CASDGAGGNEQFF. In DNA form, the CDR3 reads TGTGCCAGCGATGGCGCCGGGGGAAATGAGCAGTTCTTC.

This clonotype has just a few counts. The V call is TRBV4-3, the J call TRBJ2-2, with 8 bases aligning to TRBD1. CDR1 LGHNA and CDR2 YSLEER come from the germline V gene. The CDR3 consists of 18 residues. J gave up 1 base and V 4 bases, and 11 bases lay outside the gene matches. This CDR3 is CASSPQAFGTGNTGELFF. The CDR3 DNA is TGCGCCAGCAGCCCTCAAGCATTCGGGACAGGGAACACCGGGGAGCTGTTTTTT.

The J gene is TRBJ2-1, the V gene TRBV19; 11 bases are shared with TRBD2. The CDR3 extends over 16 amino acids. Germline values: CDR1 LNHDA, CDR2 SQIVND (reference sequence). The trim removed 4 bases at V and 2 bases at J, leaving 4 bases unmatched. In DNA form, the CDR3 reads TGTGCCAGTAGTAGGACTAGCGGGTTCCCCTACAATGAGCAGTTCTTC. This translates into CASSRTSGFPYNEQFF.

As DNA, the CDR3 is TGTGCCAGCAGTTCACAGGGGACTCGGACACCCCTCCACTTT. Residues: CASSSQGTRTPLHF. V is TRBV12-3 or TRBV12-4 and J is TRBJ1-6; TRBD1 matches 7 bases. With 4 bases clipped from V and 11 bases from J, the junction kept 8 bases outside the gene matches. This CDR3 is 14 amino acids long.

This clonotype was observed at least ten times. CDR3 amino acids: CASSPSTSGQETQYF. The CDR3 DNA is TGTGCCAGCAGCCCTTCCACTAGCGGCCAAGAGACCCAGTACTTC. The chain is built from TRBV7-6 and TRBJ2-5, with TRBD2 matching 8 bases. CDR1 is SGHVS and CDR2 is FNYEAQ in the germline V gene. Germline trimming cut 5 bases from V and 1 base from J; bases unmatched to any gene: 6. The CDR3 extends over 15 amino acids. The full variable domain, with the rest looked up from reference TRBV7-6 and TRBJ2-5, is GAGVSQSPRYKVTKRGQDVALRCDPISGHVSLYWYRQALGQGPEFLTYFNYEAQQDKSGLPNDRFSAERPEGSISTLTIQRTEQRDSAMYRCASSPSTSGQETQYFGPGTRLLVL.

Here the CDR3 DNA reads TGTGCCAGTACAAAGGGACAGGGGAGCGGCGGCTACACCTTC. Encoded protein: CASTKGQGSGGYTF. The chain joins TRBV19 to TRBJ1-2, with 10 bases identical to TRBD1. The V and J ends lost 7 bases and 8 bases, in that order; junction bases with no gene match: 10. Germline V gives CDR1 LNHDA, CDR2 SQIVND (reference sequence). There are 14 residues in the CDR3.

This clonotype was detected only a few times. The chain uses TRBV12-3 or TRBV12-4 and TRBJ2-1; 14 nucleotides agree with TRBD2. The ends lost 10 bases at V and 6 bases at J; junction bases unmatched: 5. The length of the CDR3 is 14 residues. The CDR3: CATQGTSGGNEQFF. The CDR3 nucleotides read TGTGCCACCCAAGGGACTAGCGGGGGCAATGAGCAGTTCTTC.

V and J are TRBV30 and TRBJ1-1; TRBD1 matches at 9 bases. V trimming: 4 bases; J trimming: 4 bases; junction bases outside the gene matches: 13. This CDR3 region has 16 residues. Per germline, CDR1 GTSNPN and CDR2 SVGIG (reference sequence). The CDR3 protein is CAWKNTKNRGRTEAFF. The CDR3 DNA is TGTGCCTGGAAAAACACCAAAAACAGGGGGCGCACTGAAGCTTTCTTT.

This clonotype came up a few times. This rearrangement joins TRBV7-2 to TRBJ2-7, with a tentative D call TRBD1 (5 bases). Germline lookup yields CDR1 SGHTA and CDR2 FQGNSA. Trimming stripped 1 base from V and 9 bases from J, with 16 bases between. This CDR3 is 14 amino acids long. The CDR3, as DNA: TGTGCCAGCAGCTTAGTCGGCACGGTGGGGCGGCAGTACGTC. Translating it yields CASSLVGTVGRQYV.

This chain links TRBV19 with TRBJ2-1; 7 nucleotides match TRBD2. CDR1 is LNHDA and CDR2 is SQIVND in the germline V gene (reference sequence). V was pared by 8 bases and J by 8 bases, with 6 bases of the junction left unmatched. The CDR3 covers 12 residues. This CDR3 reads CASGGRGDEQFF. The CDR3, as DNA: TGTGCCAGTGGGGGTCGGGGGGATGAGCAGTTCTTC.

The rearrangement links TRBV6-4 to TRBJ1-1; no definite D call. CDR1 and CDR2 (germline): MRHNA, SNTAGT. Trimming stripped 3 bases from V and 4 bases from J, with 6 bases between. This CDR3 is 12 amino acids long. The CDR3 sequence: CASSETVTEAFF. CDR3 bases: TGTGCCAGCAGTGAAACGGTCACTGAAGCTTTCTTT.

This clonotype was counted only a few times. The chain recombines TRBV4-3 with TRBJ2-2, with TRBD2 as a possible D gene (5 bases). This CDR3 is 14 amino acids long. V was clipped by 2 bases and J by 1 base, with 5 bases between them. Germline V gene lookup returns CDR1 LGHNA and CDR2 YSLEER. This CDR3 reads CASSQRGNTGELFF. As DNA, the CDR3 is TGCGCCAGCAGCCAACGGGGGAACACCGGGGAGCTGTTTTTT.